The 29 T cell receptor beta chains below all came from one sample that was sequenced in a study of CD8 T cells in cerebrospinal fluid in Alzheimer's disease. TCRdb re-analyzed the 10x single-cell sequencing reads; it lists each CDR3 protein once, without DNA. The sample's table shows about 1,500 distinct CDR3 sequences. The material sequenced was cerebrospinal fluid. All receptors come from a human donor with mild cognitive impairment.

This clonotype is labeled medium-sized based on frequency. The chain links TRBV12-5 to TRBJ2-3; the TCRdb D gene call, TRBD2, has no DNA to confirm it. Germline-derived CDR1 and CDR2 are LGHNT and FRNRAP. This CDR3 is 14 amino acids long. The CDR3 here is CASGSTSGGDTQYF.

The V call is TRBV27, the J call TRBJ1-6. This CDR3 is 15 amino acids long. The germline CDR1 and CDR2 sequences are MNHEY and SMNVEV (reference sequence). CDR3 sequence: CASRSPGPDNSPLHF.

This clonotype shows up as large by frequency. The CDR3 spells CASSPSGSRGNYEQYF. The chain has TRBV7-9 and TRBJ2-7; TCRdb picks TRBD2, but there is no DNA to check that call. CDR1 and CDR2 (germline): SEHNR, FQNEAQ (reference sequence). This CDR3 is built from 16 residues.

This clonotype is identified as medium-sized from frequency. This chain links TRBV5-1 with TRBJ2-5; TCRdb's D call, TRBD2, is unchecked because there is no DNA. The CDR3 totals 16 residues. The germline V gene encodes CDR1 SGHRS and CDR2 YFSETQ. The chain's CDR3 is CASSLPTSASVETQYF.

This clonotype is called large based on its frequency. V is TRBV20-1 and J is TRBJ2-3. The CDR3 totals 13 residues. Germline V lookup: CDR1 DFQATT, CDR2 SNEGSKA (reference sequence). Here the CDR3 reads CSASDHLTDTQYF.

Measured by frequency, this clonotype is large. CDR3 region: CASSWTANTEAFF. The chain carries TRBV7-3 and TRBJ1-1. CDR3 length: 13 amino acids. Germline CDR1 is SGHTA and CDR2 is FQGTGA.

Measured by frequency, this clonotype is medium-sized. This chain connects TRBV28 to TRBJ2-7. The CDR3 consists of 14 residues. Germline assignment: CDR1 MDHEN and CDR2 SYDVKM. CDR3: CASSPPGLPYEQYF.

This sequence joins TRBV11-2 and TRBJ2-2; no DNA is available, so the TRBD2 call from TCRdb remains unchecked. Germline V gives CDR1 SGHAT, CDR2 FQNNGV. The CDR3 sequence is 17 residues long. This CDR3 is CASSYRFSGSNTGELFF.

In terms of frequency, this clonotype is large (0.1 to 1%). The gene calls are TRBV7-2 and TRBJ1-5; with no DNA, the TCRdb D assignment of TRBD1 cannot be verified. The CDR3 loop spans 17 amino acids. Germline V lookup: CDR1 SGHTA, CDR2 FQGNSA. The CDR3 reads CASSLEQGGGSNQPQHF.

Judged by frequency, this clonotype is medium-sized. CDR3 amino acids: CASSVGASPSNEQFF. J is TRBJ2-1 and V is TRBV5-1; with no DNA, the TCRdb D assignment of TRBD2 cannot be verified. The CDR3 sequence is 15 residues long. Germline assignment: CDR1 SGHRS and CDR2 YFSETQ.

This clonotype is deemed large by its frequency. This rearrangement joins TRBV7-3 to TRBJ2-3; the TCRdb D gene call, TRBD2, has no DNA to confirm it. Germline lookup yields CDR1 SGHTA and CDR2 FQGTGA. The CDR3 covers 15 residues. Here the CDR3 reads CASSILAGGPHTQYF.

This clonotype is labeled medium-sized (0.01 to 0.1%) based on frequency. This CDR3 is CASSVTIAGAYNEQFF. J is TRBJ2-1 and V is TRBV27; TCRdb proposes TRBD2, but this gene call is untestable without DNA. The germline CDR1 and CDR2 sequences are MNHEY and SMNVEV (reference sequence). The CDR3 has 16 residues.

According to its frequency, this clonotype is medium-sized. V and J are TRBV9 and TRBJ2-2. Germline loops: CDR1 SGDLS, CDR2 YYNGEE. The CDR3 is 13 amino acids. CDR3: CASSVISAGELFF.

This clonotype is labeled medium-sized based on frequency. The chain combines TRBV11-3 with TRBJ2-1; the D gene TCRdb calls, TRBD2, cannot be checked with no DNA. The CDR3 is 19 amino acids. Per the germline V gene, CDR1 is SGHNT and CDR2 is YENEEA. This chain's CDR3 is CASSSRGLAGEGSYNEQFF.

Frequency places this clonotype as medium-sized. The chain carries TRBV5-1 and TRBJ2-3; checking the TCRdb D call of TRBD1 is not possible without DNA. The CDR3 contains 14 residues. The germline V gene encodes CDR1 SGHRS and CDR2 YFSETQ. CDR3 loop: CASSKDRNTDTQYF.

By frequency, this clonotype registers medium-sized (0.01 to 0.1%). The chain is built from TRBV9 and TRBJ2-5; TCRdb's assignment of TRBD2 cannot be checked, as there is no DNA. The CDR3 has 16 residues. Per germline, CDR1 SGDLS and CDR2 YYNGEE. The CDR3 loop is CASSLSLAGGEETQYF.

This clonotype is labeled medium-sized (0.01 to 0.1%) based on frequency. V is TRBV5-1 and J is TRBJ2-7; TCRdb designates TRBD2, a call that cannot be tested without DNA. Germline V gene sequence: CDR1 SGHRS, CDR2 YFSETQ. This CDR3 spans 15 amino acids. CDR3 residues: CASGGVAGESYEQYF.

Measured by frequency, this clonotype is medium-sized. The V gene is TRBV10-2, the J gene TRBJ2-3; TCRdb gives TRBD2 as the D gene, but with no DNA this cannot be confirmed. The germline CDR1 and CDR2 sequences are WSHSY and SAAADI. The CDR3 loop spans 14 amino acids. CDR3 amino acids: CASSVAGWADTQYF.

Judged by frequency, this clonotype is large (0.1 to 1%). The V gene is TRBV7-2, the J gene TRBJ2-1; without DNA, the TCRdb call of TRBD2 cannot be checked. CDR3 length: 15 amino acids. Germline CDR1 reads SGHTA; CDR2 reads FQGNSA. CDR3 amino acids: CASSLGLAGINEQFF. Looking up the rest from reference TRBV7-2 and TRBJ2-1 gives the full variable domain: GAGVSQSPSNKVTEKGKDVELRCDPISGHTALYWYRQSLGQGLEFLIYFQGNSAPDKSGLPSDRFSAERTGGSVSTLTIQRTQQEDSAVYLCASSLGLAGINEQFFGPGTRLTVL.

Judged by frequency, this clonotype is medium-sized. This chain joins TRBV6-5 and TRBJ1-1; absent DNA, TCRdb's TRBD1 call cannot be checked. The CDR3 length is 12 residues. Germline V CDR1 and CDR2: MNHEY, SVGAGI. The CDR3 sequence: CASSYKGRGAFF.

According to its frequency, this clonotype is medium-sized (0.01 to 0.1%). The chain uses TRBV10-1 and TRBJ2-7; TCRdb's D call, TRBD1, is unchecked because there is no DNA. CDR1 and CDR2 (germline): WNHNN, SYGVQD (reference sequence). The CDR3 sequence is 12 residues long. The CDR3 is CASSTGSNEQYF.

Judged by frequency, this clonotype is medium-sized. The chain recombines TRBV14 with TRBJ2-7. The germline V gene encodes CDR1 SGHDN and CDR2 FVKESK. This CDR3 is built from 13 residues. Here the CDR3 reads CASSQAYSYEQYF.

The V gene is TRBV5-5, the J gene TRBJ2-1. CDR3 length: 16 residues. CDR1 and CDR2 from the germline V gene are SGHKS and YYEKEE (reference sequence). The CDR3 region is CASSLGLASSYNEQFF.

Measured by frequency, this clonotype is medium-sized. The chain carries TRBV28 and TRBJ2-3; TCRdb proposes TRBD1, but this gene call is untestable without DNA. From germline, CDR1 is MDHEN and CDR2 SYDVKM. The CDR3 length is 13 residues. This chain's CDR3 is CASSLSPGNTQYF.

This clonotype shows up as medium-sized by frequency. The CDR3 is CASSYSRIPDTQYF. The rearrangement links TRBV6-5 to TRBJ2-3. The germline gives CDR1 MNHEY, CDR2 SVGAGI. The CDR3 loop spans 14 amino acids.

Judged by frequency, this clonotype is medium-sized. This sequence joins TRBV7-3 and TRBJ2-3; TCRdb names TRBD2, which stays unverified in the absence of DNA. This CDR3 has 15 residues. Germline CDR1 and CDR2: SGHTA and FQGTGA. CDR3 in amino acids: CASSLRGSGTDTQYF.

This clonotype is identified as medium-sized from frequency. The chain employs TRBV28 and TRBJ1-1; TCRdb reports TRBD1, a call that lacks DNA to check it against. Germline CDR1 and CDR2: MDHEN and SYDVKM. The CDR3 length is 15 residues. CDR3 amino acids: CASTPRGRGTTEAFF.

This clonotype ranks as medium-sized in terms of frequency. CDR3 amino acids: CASSEYGIGGEDTQYF. The rearrangement joins TRBV2 to TRBJ2-3; with no DNA, the TCRdb D assignment of TRBD1 cannot be verified. Germline V gene sequence: CDR1 SNHLY, CDR2 FYNNEI. The CDR3 runs to 16 residues.

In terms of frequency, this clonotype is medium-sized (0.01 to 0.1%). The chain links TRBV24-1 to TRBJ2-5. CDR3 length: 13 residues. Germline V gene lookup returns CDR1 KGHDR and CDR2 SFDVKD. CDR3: CATSDTVIETQYF.